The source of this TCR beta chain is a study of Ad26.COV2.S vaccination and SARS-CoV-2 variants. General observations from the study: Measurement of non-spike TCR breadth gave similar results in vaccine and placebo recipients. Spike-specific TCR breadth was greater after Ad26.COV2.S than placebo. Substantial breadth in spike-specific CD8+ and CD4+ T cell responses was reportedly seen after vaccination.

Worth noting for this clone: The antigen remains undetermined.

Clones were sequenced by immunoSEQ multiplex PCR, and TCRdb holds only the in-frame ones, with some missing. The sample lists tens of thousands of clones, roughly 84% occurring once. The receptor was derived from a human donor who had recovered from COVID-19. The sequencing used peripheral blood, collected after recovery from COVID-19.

This chain's CDR3 is CASGGTLQAFTEAFF. The CDR3 nucleotides are TGTGCCAGCGGGGGAACACTGCAGGCCTTCACTGAAGCTTTCTTT. This chain links TRBV28 with TRBJ1-1; perhaps TRBD1 as D (5 bases). Germline CDR1 MDHEN, CDR2 SYDVKM. The CDR3 loop spans 15 amino acids. V was cut by 8 bases and J by 4 bases, with 20 bases left in between.